This T cell receptor beta chain was retrieved from a study of radiation and T cells in renal cell carcinoma. Overall study findings and caveats: No pretreatment tumor biopsies were available for baseline clonotypes.

In the case of this clone: As yet, its antigen is unknown.

After removal of 0 bases from V and 7 bases from J, the junction contained 7 bases not matched to a gene. The CDR3 covers 16 residues. CDR1 and CDR2 from the germline V gene are LNHNV and YYDKDF (reference sequence). Assay: immunoSEQ multiplex PCR; the TCRdb copy retains only in-frame clones and omits some. In the table there are more than 8,000 clones, around three fifths of which are singletons. Sample treatment: 15 Gy SBRT to primary tumor, nephrectomy 4 weeks later. Nephrectomy followed 15 Gy stereotactic body radiation by 4 weeks. The starting material was tumor tissue, obtained from a patient whose treatment included radiotherapy and nephrectomy. This TCR was sampled from a man in his sixties with renal cell carcinoma. The V call is TRBV15, the J call TRBJ1-2; 11 bases line up with TRBD1. CDR3 residues: CATSRDIGTGGVGYTF. The CDR3 DNA follows: TGTGCCACCAGCAGAGATATCGGGACAGGGGGAGTTGGCTACACCTTC.